These 10 T cell receptor beta chains came from one sample sequenced in a study of T cells in Graves' hyperthyroidism and ophthalmopathy. Amplification yielded TCR beta CDR3 regions, with RNA transcripts as the source. First-round RT-PCR of the TCR CDR3 relied on the HTBI primer set. MiXCR, applied by TCRdb to the multiplex PCR reads, yields one record per CDR3 protein. The sample has fewer than 750,000 distinct CDR3 sequences, around 13% seen once; the top ten hold roughly an eighth. Sequencing was done on a sample of blood. These TCRs come from a woman aged 45-65 years with Graves' ophthalmopathy.

This clonotype was found many times. The chain employs TRBV20-1 and TRBJ2-7, with TRBD1 as a possible D gene (6 bases). The CDR3 is 13 amino acids. Per the germline V gene, CDR1 is DFQATT and CDR2 is SNEGSKA (reference sequence). V was pared by 2 bases and J by 2 bases, with 10 bases between. The DNA of the CDR3 is TGCAGTGCTAGACTTCAGGGGACCTACGAGCAGTACTTC. This codes for CSARLQGTYEQYF.

In this sample, this clonotype turned up many times. The chain is built from TRBV18 and TRBJ2-7; D is unresolved. The V end was cut by 2 bases, the J end by 5 bases, with 13 bases between. Germline V lookup: CDR1 KGHSH, CDR2 LQKENI. The CDR3 spans 14 residues. The CDR3 is CASSPNLLLDEQYF. The DNA for the CDR3 is TGTGCCAGCTCACCAAACCTACTCCTTGACGAGCAGTACTTC.

This clonotype was detected only a few times. The chain recombines TRBV5-1 with TRBJ2-3; 7 bases match TRBD1. The CDR3 extends over 15 amino acids. Germline loops: CDR1 SGHRS, CDR2 YFSETQ. The V and J ends lost 0 bases and 2 bases, in that order; junction bases with no gene match: 3. The CDR3 sequence: CASSLDRGPTDTQYF. Written as DNA, the CDR3 is TGCGCCAGCAGCTTGGACAGGGGACCCACAGATACGCAGTATTTT.

This clonotype was detected many times. The CDR3 region is CASSLGQGLGNEQYF. The CDR3 coding sequence is TGTGCCAGCAGCCTCGGACAGGGGCTAGGAAACGAGCAGTACTTC. The chain uses TRBV7-9 and TRBJ2-7; 9 bases agree with TRBD1. This CDR3 spans 15 amino acids. J was trimmed by 5 bases and V by 5 bases; bases with no gene match: 10. CDR1 and CDR2 (germline): SEHNR, FQNEAQ (reference sequence).

This clonotype has a count of ten or more. This chain uses TRBV5-1 with TRBJ2-7; 8 positions agree with TRBD2. Germline V gene sequence: CDR1 SGHRS, CDR2 YFSETQ. V was pared by 1 base and J by 1 base, with 4 bases of the junction left unmatched. CDR3 length equals 15 residues. CDR3 sequence: CASSLISGTSYEQYF. For the CDR3, the DNA is TGCGCCAGCAGCTTGATTAGCGGGACATCCTACGAGCAGTACTTC.

The V call is TRBV20-1, the J call TRBJ2-5, with 10 bases identical to TRBD2. This CDR3 comprises 14 residues. The germline gives CDR1 DFQATT, CDR2 SNEGSKA (reference sequence). J was trimmed by 4 bases and V by 5 bases; bases with no gene match: 7. The CDR3 DNA sequence: TGCAGTGCTCCCGATCTAGCGGGGGCAGAGACCCAGTACTTC. Its protein is CSAPDLAGAETQYF.

As for this clonotype: An end of the junction does not agree with germline; a read error may underlie this. This sequence joins TRBV6-2 or TRBV6-3 and TRBJ2-2; 8 positions agree with TRBD2. CDR3 length: 16 residues. Germline-derived CDR1 and CDR2 are MNHEY and SVGEGT. CDR3 in DNA: TGTGCCAGCACCAAATTCGGACTAGCAGACACCGGAGAGCTGGTTTTT. Translating it yields CASTKFGLADTGELVF.

The V gene is TRBV19, the J gene TRBJ1-4; weak D call: TRBD1 (6 bases). Germline V gene data show CDR1 as LNHDA and CDR2 as SQIVND (reference sequence). Trimming pared 5 bases from V and 5 bases from J, leaving 15 bases between. The CDR3 extends over 15 amino acids. The CDR3 nucleotides read TGTGCCAGTAGTTCACGGACAGACGGGAATGAAAAACTGTTTTTT. Protein product: CASSSRTDGNEKLFF.

As DNA, the CDR3 is TGTGCCAGCAGCCAGGTGGGACAGGGACCAGTTCAGCCCCAGCATTTT. Its protein product is CASSQVGQGPVQPQHF. V is TRBV4-2 and J is TRBJ1-5; TRBD1 matches 9 bases. V dropped 3 bases and J dropped 6; count of bases not matched to a gene: 9. In germline, CDR1 is LGHNA, CDR2 YNFKEQ. This CDR3 spans 16 amino acids.

This CDR3 is CATSGSGTGTYEQYF. The CDR3 coding sequence is TGTGCCACCAGCGGATCCGGGACTGGCACCTACGAGCAGTACTTC. This sequence joins TRBV15 and TRBJ2-7; tentatively, D is TRBD2 (6 bases). CDR3 length equals 15 residues. V was trimmed by 5 bases and J by 2 bases, leaving 16 bases between them. Germline CDR1 is LNHNV and CDR2 is YYDKDF (reference sequence).